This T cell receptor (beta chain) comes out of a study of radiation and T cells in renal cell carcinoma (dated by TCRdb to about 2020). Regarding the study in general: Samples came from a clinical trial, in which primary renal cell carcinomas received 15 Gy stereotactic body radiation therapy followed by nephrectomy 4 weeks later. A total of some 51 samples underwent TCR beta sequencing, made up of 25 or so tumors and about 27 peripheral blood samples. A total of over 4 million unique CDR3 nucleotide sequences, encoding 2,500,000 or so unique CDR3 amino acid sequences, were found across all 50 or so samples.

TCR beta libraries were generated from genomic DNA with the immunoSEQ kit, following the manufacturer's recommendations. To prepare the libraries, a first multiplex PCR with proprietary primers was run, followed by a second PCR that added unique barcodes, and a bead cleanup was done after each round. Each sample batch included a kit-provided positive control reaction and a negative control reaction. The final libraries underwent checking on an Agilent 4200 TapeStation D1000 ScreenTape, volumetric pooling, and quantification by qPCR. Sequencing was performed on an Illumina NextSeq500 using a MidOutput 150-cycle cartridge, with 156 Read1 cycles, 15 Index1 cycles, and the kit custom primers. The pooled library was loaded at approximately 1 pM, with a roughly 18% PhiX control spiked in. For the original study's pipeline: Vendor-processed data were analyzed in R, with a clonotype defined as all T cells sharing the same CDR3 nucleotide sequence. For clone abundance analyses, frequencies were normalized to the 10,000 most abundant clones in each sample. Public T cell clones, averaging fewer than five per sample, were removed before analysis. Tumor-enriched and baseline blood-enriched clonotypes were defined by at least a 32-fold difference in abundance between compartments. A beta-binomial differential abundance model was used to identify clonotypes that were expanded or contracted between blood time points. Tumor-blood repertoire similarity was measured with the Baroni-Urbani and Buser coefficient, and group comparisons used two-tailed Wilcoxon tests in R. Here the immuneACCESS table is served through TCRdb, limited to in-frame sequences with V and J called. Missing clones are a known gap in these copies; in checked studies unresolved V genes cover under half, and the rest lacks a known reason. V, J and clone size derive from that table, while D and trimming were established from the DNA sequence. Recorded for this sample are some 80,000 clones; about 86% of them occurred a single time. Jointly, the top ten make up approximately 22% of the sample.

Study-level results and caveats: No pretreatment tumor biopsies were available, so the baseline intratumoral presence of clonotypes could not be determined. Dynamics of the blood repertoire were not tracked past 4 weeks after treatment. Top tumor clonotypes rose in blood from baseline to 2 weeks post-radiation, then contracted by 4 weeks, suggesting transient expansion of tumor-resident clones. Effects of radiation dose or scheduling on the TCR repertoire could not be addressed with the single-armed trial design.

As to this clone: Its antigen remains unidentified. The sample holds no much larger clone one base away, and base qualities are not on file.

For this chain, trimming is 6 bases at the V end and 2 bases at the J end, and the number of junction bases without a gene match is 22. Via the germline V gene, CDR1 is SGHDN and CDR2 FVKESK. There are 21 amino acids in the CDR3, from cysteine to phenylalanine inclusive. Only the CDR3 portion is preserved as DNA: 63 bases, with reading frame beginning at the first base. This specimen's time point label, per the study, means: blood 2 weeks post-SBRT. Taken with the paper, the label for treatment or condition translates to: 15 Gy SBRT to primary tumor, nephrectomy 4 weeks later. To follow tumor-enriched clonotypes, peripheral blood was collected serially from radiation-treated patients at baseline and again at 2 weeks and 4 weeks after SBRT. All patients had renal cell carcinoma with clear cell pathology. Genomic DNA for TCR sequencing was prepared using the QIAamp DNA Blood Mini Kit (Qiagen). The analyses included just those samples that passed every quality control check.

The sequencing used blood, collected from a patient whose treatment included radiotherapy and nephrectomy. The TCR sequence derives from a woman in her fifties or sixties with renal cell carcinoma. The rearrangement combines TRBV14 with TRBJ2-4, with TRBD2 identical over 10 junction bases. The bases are TGTGCCAGCAGACCCCACCTCCTAGCGGGAGTATCAAGGTTCCCCAAAAACATTCAGTACTTC. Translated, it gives CASRPHLLAGVSRFPKNIQYF. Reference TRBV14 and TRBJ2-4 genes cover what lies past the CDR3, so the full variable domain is EAGVTQFPSHSVIEKGQTVTLRCDPISGHDNLYWYRRVMGKEIKFLLHFVKESKQDESGMPNNRFLAERTGGTYSTLKVQPAELEDSGVYFCASRPHLLAGVSRFPKNIQYFGAGTRLSVL.